This entry lists 30 T cell receptor beta chains sequenced from one sample in a study of cytomegalovirus exposure and HLA in healthy donors. PCR was performed using 60 Vbeta and 13 Jbeta primers. Sequencing was performed with immunoSEQ multiplex PCR; in TCRdb, only in-frame clones are kept and a portion is missing. The repertoire includes around 120,000 clones, around four fifths of them detected once, and around 4.2% sits in the top ten. Sequencing input: PBMCs. These receptors originate from a woman between 35 and 50 years old in good health and CMV-seronegative.

The sample holds a few counts of this clone. The rearrangement links TRBV20-1 to TRBJ2-7; D unresolved. The CDR3 sequence is 11 residues long. CDR1 is DFQATT and CDR2 is SNEGSKA in the germline V gene (reference sequence). V dropped 5 bases and J dropped 6 bases, with 11 bases sitting between them. The CDR3 DNA follows: TGCAGTGCTTCCCGACTCTCCGAGCAGTACTTC. Translated: CSASRLSEQYF.

This clone was detected only a few times. The chain carries TRBV28 and TRBJ2-2, with 8 positions matching TRBD1. The CDR3 runs 14 residues. Germline CDR1 and CDR2: MDHEN and SYDVKM. J was trimmed by 3 bases and V by 4 bases; bases with no gene match: 1. The CDR3 loop reads CASSSGQDTGELFF. CDR3 bases: TGTGCCAGCAGTTCGGGACAGGACACCGGGGAGCTGTTTTTT.

This clone was seen only a few times. The V and J genes are TRBV5-4 and TRBJ1-3, with unresolved D. Trimming shortened V by 0 bases and J by 2 bases, and 12 bases separated the two germline ends. The CDR3 length is 16 residues. Germline V gene data show CDR1 as SGHNT and CDR2 as YYREEE (reference sequence). CDR3 residues: CASSLDLQNPGNTIYF. The CDR3 DNA reads TGTGCCAGCAGCTTGGATCTACAGAACCCTGGAAACACCATATATTTT. The full variable domain, its missing parts supplied by reference TRBV5-4 and TRBJ1-3, is ETGVTQSPTHLIKTRGQQVTLRCSSQSGHNTVSWYQQALGQGPQFIFQYYREEENGRGNFPPRFSGLQFPNYSSELNVNALELDDSALYLCASSLDLQNPGNTIYFGEGSWLTVV.

This chain uses TRBV18 with TRBJ1-1, with no clear D. V dropped 5 bases and J dropped 4 bases, with 11 bases sitting between them. The V gene's germline CDR1 is KGHSH and CDR2 LQKENI. The CDR3 sequence is 13 residues long. The CDR3 DNA reads as TGTGCCAGCTCAACCGGTACAGTCACTGAAGCTTTCTTT. Translated: CASSTGTVTEAFF.

The CDR3 DNA sequence: TGTGCCAGCAGCTTAGGCCGGTCCAATCAGCCCCAGCATTTT. It yields the protein CASSLGRSNQPQHF. The chain has TRBV7-9 and TRBJ1-5, with unresolved D. The CDR3 is 14 amino acids. The V gene lost 1 base and the J gene lost 3 bases, with 7 bases spanning the gap. Per germline, CDR1 SEHNR and CDR2 FQNEAQ (reference sequence).

The J gene is TRBJ1-1, the V gene TRBV6-5, with 10 bases matching TRBD1. Germline assignment: CDR1 MNHEY and CDR2 SVGAGI. The ends lost 6 bases at V and 6 bases at J; junction bases unmatched: 1. The CDR3 runs to 12 residues. CDR3 region: CASRDRGSEAFF. The CDR3 nucleotides read TGTGCCAGCAGGGACAGGGGGTCTGAAGCTTTCTTT.

CDR3 in amino acids: CASTLDRVTEAFF. The CDR3 nucleotides read TGTGCCAGTACCCTGGACAGGGTAACTGAAGCTTTCTTT. The genes are TRBV19 and TRBJ1-1; 8 bases agree with TRBD1. This CDR3 region has 13 residues. The V gene end was trimmed by 7 bases and the J gene end by 5 bases; junction bases not matched to a gene: 6. Germline CDR1 is LNHDA and CDR2 is SQIVND (reference sequence).

This clone has more than one count but fewer than ten. The chain uses TRBV6-5 and TRBJ1-3; unclear D gene. V lost 2 bases and J 0 bases, leaving 8 bases between the germline ends. The CDR3 length is 15 residues. Germline values: CDR1 MNHEY, CDR2 SVGAGI. The CDR3 here is CASSYDTASGNTIYF. CDR3 DNA sequence: TGTGCCAGCAGTTACGACACCGCCTCTGGAAACACCATATATTTT.

This CDR3 reads CASSGTGTSGRPWSYNEQFF. The CDR3 DNA is TGTGCCAGCAGCGGGACCGGGACTAGCGGGAGGCCCTGGTCCTACAATGAGCAGTTCTTC. The J gene is TRBJ2-1, the V gene TRBV9; 15 bases are a match to TRBD2. The J segment lost 1 base and the V segment lost 3 bases, leaving 11 bases of the junction unmatched. Germline values: CDR1 SGDLS, CDR2 YYNGEE. The CDR3 length is 20 residues.

The V gene is TRBV18, the J gene TRBJ2-7, with 9 bases that match TRBD2. In germline, CDR1 is KGHSH, CDR2 LQKENI. The CDR3 sequence is 14 residues long. Trimming removed 3 bases from V and 3 bases from J; junction bases left unmatched: 3. The CDR3 reads CASSPGRGGYEQYF. The CDR3 DNA follows: TGTGCCAGCTCACCCGGGCGGGGGGGCTACGAGCAGTACTTC.

This rearrangement joins TRBV19 to TRBJ1-2, with 10 bases that match TRBD1. The ends lost 4 bases at V and 8 bases at J; junction bases unmatched: 7. The CDR3 has 14 residues. Germline CDR1 reads LNHDA; CDR2 reads SQIVND (reference sequence). The CDR3 DNA is TGTGCCAGTAGTAGGACGGGACAGGGGAGCGGCTACACCTTC. Translating gives CASSRTGQGSGYTF. The full variable domain, its missing parts supplied by reference TRBV19 and TRBJ1-2, is DGGITQSPKYLFRKEGQNVTLSCEQNLNHDAMYWYRQDPGQGLRLIYYSQIVNDFQKGDIAEGYSVSREKKESFPLTVTSAQKNPTAFYLCASSRTGQGSGYTFGSGTRLTVV.

V usage is TRBV6-1 and J usage is TRBJ2-5, with 14 bases fitting TRBD2. Germline V gives CDR1 MNHNS, CDR2 SASEGT. With 1 base clipped from V and 2 bases from J, the junction kept 0 bases outside the gene matches. The CDR3 length is 16 residues. This CDR3 reads CASSEGTSGGQETQYF. The CDR3 region has the DNA TGTGCCAGCAGTGAAGGGACTAGCGGGGGGCAAGAGACCCAGTACTTC.

This chain joins TRBV25-1 and TRBJ1-3; 12 bases fit TRBD1. J gave up 8 bases and V 6 bases, and 5 bases lay outside the gene matches. Germline loops: CDR1 MGHDK, CDR2 SYGVNS. The CDR3 totals 14 residues. CDR3 nucleotide sequence: TGTGCCAGCAGACGGGACAGGGGGCCGGACACCATATATTTT. Its translation: CASRRDRGPDTIYF.

The chain joins TRBV2 to TRBJ2-2; the D gene is possibly TRBD1 (6 bases). V was shortened by 3 bases and J by 0 bases, with 11 bases between the two germline ends. The CDR3 covers 16 residues. Germline CDR1 SNHLY, CDR2 FYNNEI. The CDR3 DNA reads TGTGCCAGCAGTGACTGGGGGCCCGCGAACACCGGGGAGCTGTTTTTT. Translating it yields CASSDWGPANTGELFF.

The chain uses TRBV18 and TRBJ2-7; a possible D gene is TRBD1 (5 bases). V was shortened by 1 base and J by 2 bases, with 9 bases between the two germline ends. The CDR3 runs 14 residues. Germline V gene data show CDR1 as KGHSH and CDR2 as LQKENI. CDR3 sequence (DNA): TGTGCCAGCTCACCACTTCAGGGCCCCTACGAGCAGTACTTC. Translated: CASSPLQGPYEQYF.

In this sample, this clone turned up many times. The J gene is TRBJ2-1, the V gene TRBV7-9, with 8 bases lining up with TRBD2. The CDR3 length is 12 residues. The V segment lost 4 bases and the J segment 10 bases; nucleotides outside the gene matches: 3. Germline lookup yields CDR1 SEHNR and CDR2 FQNEAQ (reference sequence). The CDR3 region has the DNA TGTGCCAGCAGCTCGGGACTAGTAGAGCAGTTCTTC. Translating it yields CASSSGLVEQFF.

Here the CDR3 reads CASRSQETQYF. The CDR3 nucleotides read TGTGCCAGCAGATCACAAGAGACCCAGTACTTC. This chain joins TRBV28 and TRBJ2-5; D call uncertain. Trimming shortened V by 6 bases and J by 2 bases, and 4 bases separated the two germline ends. The CDR3 loop spans 11 amino acids. Germline-derived CDR1 and CDR2 are MDHEN and SYDVKM.

The V call is TRBV2, the J call TRBJ2-7; D is uncertain. From germline, CDR1 is SNHLY and CDR2 FYNNEI. The CDR3 contains 14 residues. Trimming left V 7 bases short and J 3 bases short, with 16 bases between. The chain's CDR3 is CASTRGFGGYEQYF. CDR3 bases: TGTGCCAGCACCCGCGGATTCGGCGGCTACGAGCAGTACTTC. The complete variable domain, with remaining parts taken from reference TRBV2 and TRBJ2-7, reads EPEVTQTPSHQVTQMGQEVILRCVPISNHLYFYWYRQILGQKVEFLVSFYNNEISEKSEIFDDQFSVERPDGSNFTLKIRSTKLEDSAMYFCASTRGFGGYEQYFGPGTRLTVT.

The gene calls are TRBV7-3 and TRBJ2-1; TRBD2 matches at 8 bases. The CDR3 extends over 15 amino acids. The V segment lost 5 bases and the J segment 7 bases; nucleotides outside the gene matches: 10. Germline V gives CDR1 SGHTA, CDR2 FQGTGA. The DNA for the CDR3 is TGTGCCAGCAGCCCCGGCGGGGGGAGGGTAAATGAGCAGTTCTTC. Translating gives CASSPGGGRVNEQFF.

This clone occurred a few times. The chain joins TRBV19 to TRBJ1-2, with 9 positions matching TRBD1. The germline V gene has CDR1 LNHDA and CDR2 SQIVND (reference sequence). V gave up 5 bases and J gave up 3 bases; unmatched junction bases: 7. This CDR3 comprises 15 residues. The CDR3 loop is CASSVQGAPDYGYTF. The CDR3 region has the DNA TGTGCCAGTAGTGTACAGGGGGCGCCCGACTATGGCTACACCTTC.

The chain couples TRBV4-3 to TRBJ2-1; the D gene is possibly TRBD2 (5 bases). The CDR3 contains 16 residues. Trimming stripped 0 bases from V and 7 bases from J, with 16 bases between. CDR1 LGHNA and CDR2 YSLEER come from the germline V gene. The CDR3: CASSQDHGNGLNEQFF. CDR3 nucleotide sequence: TGCGCCAGCAGCCAAGACCACGGGAATGGGTTAAATGAGCAGTTCTTC.

This chain joins TRBV11-2 and TRBJ2-3; D is undetermined. V was trimmed by 5 bases and J by 6 bases, leaving 9 bases between them. This CDR3 is 12 amino acids long. CDR1 SGHAT and CDR2 FQNNGV come from the germline V gene. The CDR3 here is CASSPVGDTQYF. The DNA of the CDR3 is TGTGCCAGCAGCCCCGTGGGCGATACGCAGTATTTT.

The chain joins TRBV7-6 to TRBJ2-7; 7 nucleotides align to TRBD2. The CDR3 consists of 15 residues. CDR1 is SGHVS, CDR2 FNYEAQ, per germline. V was clipped by 3 bases and J by 0 bases; unmatched bases: 5. CDR3 sequence reads: CASSFSSGTSYEQYF. In DNA form, the CDR3 reads TGTGCCAGCAGCTTCTCTAGCGGAACCTCCTACGAGCAGTACTTC.

This sequence joins TRBV2 and TRBJ2-4, with D possibly TRBD2 on 6 matching bases. CDR1 and CDR2 (germline): SNHLY, FYNNEI. V lost 3 bases and J lost 2, with 11 bases in between. CDR3 length: 15 residues. The CDR3 loop is CASSETSRSKNIQYF. DNA for the CDR3: TGTGCCAGCAGTGAGACTAGTCGGTCCAAAAACATTCAGTACTTC.

J is TRBJ2-2 and V is TRBV25-1; TRBD2 matches at 14 bases. Trimming cost V 0 bases and J 8 bases; bases outside gene matches: 5. Germline V gene data show CDR1 as MGHDK and CDR2 as SYGVNS. This CDR3 is built from 17 residues. The CDR3 DNA sequence: TGTGCCAGCAGTGAATACGGACTAGCGGGAGGTCCTGGGGAGCTGTTTTTT. Translated: CASSEYGLAGGPGELFF.

The V gene is TRBV6-5, the J gene TRBJ2-7; 8 bases line up with TRBD1. The germline gives CDR1 MNHEY, CDR2 SVGAGI. This CDR3 has 15 amino acids. V lost 5 bases and J lost 6; bases outside the gene matches: 12. The CDR3 DNA reads TGTGCCAGCAGTCCCCCCCCGGGACAGGCTGGCGAGCAGTACTTC. The encoded protein is CASSPPPGQAGEQYF.

This chain links TRBV5-6 with TRBJ2-3; maybe TRBD2 (6 bases). Trimming stripped 2 bases from V and 0 bases from J, with 7 bases between. Germline CDR1 reads SGHDT; CDR2 reads YYEEEE. The CDR3 length is 14 residues. CDR3 residues: CASSLGTSTDTQYF. CDR3 bases: TGTGCCAGCAGCTTAGGGACTAGCACAGATACGCAGTATTTT.

The chain employs TRBV10-3 and TRBJ1-2; D gene unclear. The CDR3 is 13 residues long. From germline, CDR1 is ENHRY and CDR2 SYGVKD. The V end was cut by 3 bases, the J end by 5 bases, with 10 bases between. CDR3 nucleotide sequence: TGTGCCATCAGTGAACTCGGGGTATATGGCTACACCTTC. Translation gives CAISELGVYGYTF.

In this sample, this clone turned up a few times. The J gene is TRBJ2-5, the V gene TRBV5-1, with D perhaps matching TRBD2 (6 bases). CDR3 length: 13 amino acids. Trimming shortened V by 4 bases and J by 3 bases, and 10 bases separated the two germline ends. Germline V gene lookup returns CDR1 SGHRS and CDR2 YFSETQ. The CDR3 reads CASSRTGEETQYF. The DNA for the CDR3 is TGCGCCAGCAGCCGGACGGGGGAAGAGACCCAGTACTTC.

The J gene is TRBJ2-5, the V gene TRBV19; 9 bases match TRBD1. Trimming removed 1 base from V and 5 bases from J; junction bases left unmatched: 2. This CDR3 spans 14 amino acids. Germline lookup yields CDR1 LNHDA and CDR2 SQIVND (reference sequence). As DNA, the CDR3 is TGTGCCAGTAGTATAGGGGACAGGGTGGAGACCCAGTACTTC. It specifies CASSIGDRVETQYF.